These T cell receptor beta chains were read from a single sample in a study of response to subunit inactivated influenza vaccine. TCRdb re-analysed the RT-PCR reads in MiXCR, keeping a single row per CDR3 protein. The sample yields about 780,000 distinct CDR3 sequences, less than 20% seen once. The sample in question was PBMCs from blood, obtained 5 to 6 days after vaccination. The receptors were gathered from a man over 45 who received an inactivated influenza vaccine. The CDR3 runs from the conserved cysteine through the conserved F or W. Fields, in order: J gene, V gene, clone size, D gene, CDR3 DNA, CDR3 protein. A D gene is named only where the DNA matches it firmly. Size tells how often a clone was seen (once, few, many) or the class of an expanded clone, and some rows leave it out.

j_gene: TRBJ2-4
v_gene: TRBV3-1
abundance: -
d_gene: TRBD2
CDR3nt: TGTGCCAGCAGAGGGACTAGCGGGAGCAGGAACATTCAGTACTTC
CDR3aa: CASRGTSGSRNIQYF

j_gene: TRBJ2-1
v_gene: TRBV4-1
abundance: -
d_gene: TRBD2
CDR3nt: TGCGCCAGCAGCCAGCCTAGCGGCACGTCCTACAATGAGCAGTTCTTC
CDR3aa: CASSQPSGTSYNEQFF

j_gene: TRBJ1-5
v_gene: TRBV7-2
abundance: -
d_gene: -
CDR3nt: TGTGCCAGCAGCCTTGGACGGGTCAATCAGCCCCAGCATTTT
CDR3aa: CASSLGRVNQPQHF

j_gene: TRBJ1-1
v_gene: TRBV9
abundance: few
d_gene: -
CDR3nt: TGTGCCAGCAGCGTAGGGACAGTGAACACTGAAGCTTTCTTT
CDR3aa: CASSVGTVNTEAFF

j_gene: TRBJ2-7
v_gene: TRBV15
abundance: few
d_gene: -
CDR3nt: TGTGCCACCAGCAGATTTTTTCCCTCTGGGTACGAGCAGTACTTC
CDR3aa: CATSRFFPSGYEQYF

j_gene: TRBJ2-1
v_gene: TRBV7-9
abundance: many
d_gene: -
CDR3nt: TGTGCCAGCAGCCCGGGACTGAGCTCCTACAATGAGCAGTTCTTC
CDR3aa: CASSPGLSSYNEQFF

j_gene: TRBJ2-1
v_gene: TRBV5-1
abundance: -
d_gene: TRBD2
CDR3nt: TGCGCCAGCAGGGGACTAGCGGGAGCCCTCTACAATGAGCAGTTCTTC
CDR3aa: CASRGLAGALYNEQFF

j_gene: TRBJ2-7
v_gene: TRBV7-2
abundance: many
d_gene: TRBD1
CDR3nt: TGTGCCAGCAGCTTGTACAGGGGCGCCTACGAGCAGTACTTC
CDR3aa: CASSLYRGAYEQYF

j_gene: TRBJ1-6
v_gene: TRBV7-9
abundance: few
d_gene: TRBD1
CDR3nt: TGTGCCAGCAGCACTGGGACAGGGCAGTATTCACCCCTCCACTTT
CDR3aa: CASSTGTGQYSPLHF

j_gene: TRBJ2-1
v_gene: TRBV5-1
abundance: few
d_gene: -
CDR3nt: TGCGCCAGCAGCTTGCCCCTGGCGGGGACTTACAATGAGCAGTTCTTC
CDR3aa: CASSLPLAGTYNEQFF

j_gene: TRBJ1-3
v_gene: TRBV20-1
abundance: few
d_gene: -
CDR3nt: TGCAGTGCTAGAGACGGGACGGCCGGAAACACCATATATTTT
CDR3aa: CSARDGTAGNTIYF

j_gene: TRBJ2-7
v_gene: TRBV12-3/TRBV12-4
abundance: few
d_gene: -
CDR3nt: TGTGCCAGCAGTTTCGGGGGCAGGGGGGTGGTGCAGTACTTC
CDR3aa: CASSFGGRGVVQYF

j_gene: TRBJ2-3
v_gene: TRBV6-6
abundance: few
d_gene: -
CDR3nt: TGTGCCAGCATGGGGTTCACAGATACGCAGTATTTT
CDR3aa: CASMGFTDTQYF

j_gene: TRBJ2-3
v_gene: TRBV20-1
abundance: few
d_gene: -
CDR3nt: TGCAGTGCTAGTTGGGGAGTGGAAGACACAGATACGCAGTATTTT
CDR3aa: CSASWGVEDTDTQYF

j_gene: TRBJ2-7
v_gene: TRBV12-3/TRBV12-4
abundance: -
d_gene: TRBD2
CDR3nt: TGTGCCAGCCCTCAGTTTAGCCCTCCTAGCGGGAGTCAGAACGAGCAGTACTTC
CDR3aa: CASPQFSPPSGSQNEQYF

j_gene: TRBJ2-1
v_gene: TRBV28
abundance: -
d_gene: TRBD1
CDR3nt: TGTGCCAGCAGTGGGACAGGGTATGGCAATGAGCAGTTCTTC
CDR3aa: CASSGTGYGNEQFF

j_gene: TRBJ2-2
v_gene: TRBV5-1
abundance: many
d_gene: -
CDR3nt: TGCGCCAGCAGCTCGGGACAGAACACCGGGGAGCTGTTTTTT
CDR3aa: CASSSGQNTGELFF

j_gene: TRBJ2-1
v_gene: TRBV7-2
abundance: few
d_gene: TRBD2
CDR3nt: TGTGCCAGCAGCTCCCTAGCGGGAGAGGTGGAGCAGTTCTTC
CDR3aa: CASSSLAGEVEQFF

j_gene: TRBJ1-5
v_gene: TRBV6-5
abundance: few
d_gene: -
CDR3nt: TGTGCCAGCAGTTACTCCTCCGCCGGTGATCAGCCCCAGCATTTT
CDR3aa: CASSYSSAGDQPQHF

j_gene: TRBJ2-2
v_gene: TRBV20-1
abundance: -
d_gene: -
CDR3nt: TGCAGTGCTAGCGGGAGAAAGAACACCGGGGAGCTGTTTTTT
CDR3aa: CSASGRKNTGELFF

j_gene: TRBJ1-1
v_gene: TRBV12-3/TRBV12-4
abundance: many
d_gene: -
CDR3nt: TGTGCCAGCAGCTTGGAGGGCGGCATGAACACTGAAGCTTTCTTT
CDR3aa: CASSLEGGMNTEAFF

j_gene: TRBJ2-7
v_gene: TRBV7-2
abundance: -
d_gene: -
CDR3nt: TGTGCCAGCAGCCCCATTTATCCCGCGGGGGAGCAGTACTTC
CDR3aa: CASSPIYPAGEQYF

j_gene: TRBJ2-7
v_gene: TRBV20-1
abundance: -
d_gene: TRBD2
CDR3nt: TGCAGTGCTAAGACCGGGACTAGCCACGAGCAGTACTTC
CDR3aa: CSAKTGTSHEQYF

j_gene: TRBJ2-2
v_gene: TRBV6-2/TRBV6-3
abundance: -
d_gene: -
CDR3nt: TGTGCCAGCAGCCTATACGATTCGAACACCGGGGAGCTGTTTTTT
CDR3aa: CASSLYDSNTGELFF

j_gene: TRBJ2-2
v_gene: TRBV29-1
abundance: -
d_gene: -
CDR3nt: TGCAGCGTTGGTGGGAGGGAGCTGTTTTTT
CDR3aa: CSVGGRELFF

j_gene: TRBJ1-1
v_gene: TRBV5-1
abundance: -
d_gene: -
CDR3nt: TGCGCCAGCAGCTTGGCCACGGGAGGAATCACTGAAGCTTTCTTT
CDR3aa: CASSLATGGITEAFF

j_gene: TRBJ2-5
v_gene: TRBV10-3
abundance: -
d_gene: -
CDR3nt: TGTGCCATCAGACCGGACAGGGAGGGAGAGACCCAGTACTTC
CDR3aa: CAIRPDREGETQYF

j_gene: TRBJ2-7
v_gene: TRBV20-1
abundance: -
d_gene: -
CDR3nt: TGCAGTGCTAGTACAGGGTTCGAGCAGTACTTC
CDR3aa: CSASTGFEQYF

j_gene: TRBJ2-7
v_gene: TRBV7-9
abundance: -
d_gene: -
CDR3nt: TGTGCCAGCAGCTCCGACTGGCGGGCGTCCTCCTACGAGCAGTACTTC
CDR3aa: CASSSDWRASSYEQYF

j_gene: TRBJ2-1
v_gene: TRBV5-1
abundance: few
d_gene: -
CDR3nt: TGCGCCAGCAGGCTGACGGTTACCGACTCGCCGGTCTTC
CDR3aa: CASRLTVTDSPVF

j_gene: TRBJ1-2
v_gene: TRBV6-6
abundance: -
d_gene: TRBD1
CDR3nt: TGTGCCAGCAGTTGGGACAGCTTATATGGCTACACCTTC
CDR3aa: CASSWDSLYGYTF

j_gene: TRBJ2-7
v_gene: TRBV10-3
abundance: few
d_gene: -
CDR3nt: TGTGCCATCAGTCCCCAGGGGAGGAATAACGAGCAGTACTTC
CDR3aa: CAISPQGRNNEQYF

j_gene: TRBJ1-5
v_gene: TRBV4-2
abundance: -
d_gene: -
CDR3nt: TGTGCCAGCAGCCAAGACGCTGGCGGGATGCAGCCCCAGCATTTT
CDR3aa: CASSQDAGGMQPQHF

j_gene: TRBJ2-2
v_gene: TRBV7-2
abundance: many
d_gene: TRBD1
CDR3nt: TGTGCCAGCAGCTTAGCGACGGACAGGGTCCACGGGGAGCTGTTTTTT
CDR3aa: CASSLATDRVHGELFF

j_gene: TRBJ2-1
v_gene: TRBV12-3/TRBV12-4
abundance: many
d_gene: -
CDR3nt: TGTGCCAGCAACTCAAGACTCGGTGAGCAGTTCTTC
CDR3aa: CASNSRLGEQFF

j_gene: TRBJ2-5
v_gene: TRBV5-8
abundance: many
d_gene: -
CDR3nt: TGTGCCAGCAGCTTGGAACCGGGGCAAGAGACCCAGTACTTC
CDR3aa: CASSLEPGQETQYF

j_gene: TRBJ2-3
v_gene: TRBV7-6
abundance: -
d_gene: -
CDR3nt: TGTGCCAGCAGCTTAGAGTCCCAGGTCACAGATACGCAGTATTTT
CDR3aa: CASSLESQVTDTQYF

j_gene: TRBJ1-1
v_gene: TRBV7-2
abundance: many
d_gene: -
CDR3nt: TGTGCCAGCGCGCCCCGGGGCCCTGAAGCTTTCTTT
CDR3aa: CASAPRGPEAFF

j_gene: TRBJ1-6
v_gene: TRBV5-1
abundance: -
d_gene: -
CDR3nt: TGCGCCAGCAGCTCCACGGCCGTGGAGGGGGGAGTTCTGGCCCTCCACTTT
CDR3aa: CASSSTAVEGGVLALHF

j_gene: TRBJ1-2
v_gene: TRBV12-3/TRBV12-4
abundance: -
d_gene: TRBD1
CDR3nt: TGTGCCACCACAGGGGGCGTAGGCTACACCTTC
CDR3aa: CATTGGVGYTF

j_gene: TRBJ2-5
v_gene: TRBV4-3
abundance: many
d_gene: TRBD2
CDR3nt: TGCGCCAGCAGCCAGGCTCTTGGGACTAGCGGGAGCTGGGAGACCCAGTACTTC
CDR3aa: CASSQALGTSGSWETQYF

j_gene: TRBJ2-1
v_gene: TRBV6-2/TRBV6-3
abundance: -
d_gene: -
CDR3nt: TGTGCCAGCAGTTTGTCAGGATTTTCCTCCTACAATGAGCAGTTCTTC
CDR3aa: CASSLSGFSSYNEQFF

j_gene: TRBJ2-1
v_gene: TRBV5-1
abundance: -
d_gene: TRBD2
CDR3nt: TGCGCCAGCAGCTTGGCGGGACTACCCGAGCAGTTCTTC
CDR3aa: CASSLAGLPEQFF

j_gene: TRBJ1-5
v_gene: TRBV4-3
abundance: -
d_gene: -
CDR3nt: TGCGCCAGCAGCTTCGGACAAAACAATCAGCCCCAGCATTTT
CDR3aa: CASSFGQNNQPQHF

j_gene: TRBJ1-1
v_gene: TRBV7-8
abundance: -
d_gene: TRBD1
CDR3nt: TGTGCCAGCAGCCCCGGACAGGGCGCCGCTTTCTTT
CDR3aa: CASSPGQGAAFF

j_gene: TRBJ2-1
v_gene: TRBV3-1
abundance: few
d_gene: -
CDR3nt: TGTGCCAGCAGCCAAAGGCAGGGGTTGTGGGATGAGCAGTTCTTC
CDR3aa: CASSQRQGLWDEQFF

j_gene: TRBJ2-7
v_gene: TRBV5-1
abundance: few
d_gene: TRBD2
CDR3nt: TGCGCCAGCAGCTCGACGGGACTAGCGGGATCATTCTCCTACGAGCAGTACTTC
CDR3aa: CASSSTGLAGSFSYEQYF

j_gene: TRBJ2-7
v_gene: TRBV15
abundance: -
d_gene: -
CDR3nt: TGTGCCACCAGCAGAGATCATGACGAGCAGTACTTC
CDR3aa: CATSRDHDEQYF

j_gene: TRBJ1-3
v_gene: TRBV4-3
abundance: many
d_gene: -
CDR3nt: TGCGCCAGCAGCCAAGATCGGGGCTCTGGAAACACCATATATTTT
CDR3aa: CASSQDRGSGNTIYF

j_gene: TRBJ2-7
v_gene: TRBV29-1
abundance: many
d_gene: TRBD1
CDR3nt: TGCAGCGCTAGACAGGGTGCCCACGAGCAGTACTTC
CDR3aa: CSARQGAHEQYF

j_gene: TRBJ1-1
v_gene: TRBV12-3/TRBV12-4
abundance: -
d_gene: -
CDR3nt: TGTGCCAGCAGTTTTTTGGGCGGCGGGGAGATGGCTTTCTTT
CDR3aa: CASSFLGGGEMAFF

j_gene: TRBJ2-1
v_gene: TRBV7-9
abundance: -
d_gene: -
CDR3nt: TGTGCCAGCAGCCATCCGGCAGCGGCTTACAATGAGCAGTTCTTC
CDR3aa: CASSHPAAAYNEQFF

j_gene: TRBJ2-1
v_gene: TRBV11-3
abundance: few
d_gene: TRBD2
CDR3nt: TGTGCCAGCAGCCCGGGGGGGGAGGGGTCCGTCCATGAGCAGTTCTTC
CDR3aa: CASSPGGEGSVHEQFF

j_gene: TRBJ2-5
v_gene: TRBV11-2
abundance: -
d_gene: TRBD2
CDR3nt: TGTGCCAGCAGCTTAGATGCGGGGGGGGGTCAAGAGACCCAGTACTTC
CDR3aa: CASSLDAGGGQETQYF

j_gene: TRBJ2-7
v_gene: TRBV9
abundance: -
d_gene: -
CDR3nt: TGTGCCAGCAGCGTAGGGGCAGACGGCTACGAGCAGTACTTC
CDR3aa: CASSVGADGYEQYF

j_gene: TRBJ2-2
v_gene: TRBV7-2
abundance: many
d_gene: -
CDR3nt: TGTGCCAGCAGCTCCTCTAGCACCGGGGAGCTGTTTTTT
CDR3aa: CASSSSSTGELFF

j_gene: TRBJ2-5
v_gene: TRBV20-1
abundance: -
d_gene: TRBD1
CDR3nt: TGCAGTGCTAGAGAGGGACAGGGGGCGGAGACCCAGTACTTC
CDR3aa: CSAREGQGAETQYF

j_gene: TRBJ2-1
v_gene: TRBV6-1
abundance: -
d_gene: TRBD1
CDR3nt: TGTGCCAGCAGTCGTCCGACAGGGGGAAGGGCTGAGCAGTTCTTC
CDR3aa: CASSRPTGGRAEQFF